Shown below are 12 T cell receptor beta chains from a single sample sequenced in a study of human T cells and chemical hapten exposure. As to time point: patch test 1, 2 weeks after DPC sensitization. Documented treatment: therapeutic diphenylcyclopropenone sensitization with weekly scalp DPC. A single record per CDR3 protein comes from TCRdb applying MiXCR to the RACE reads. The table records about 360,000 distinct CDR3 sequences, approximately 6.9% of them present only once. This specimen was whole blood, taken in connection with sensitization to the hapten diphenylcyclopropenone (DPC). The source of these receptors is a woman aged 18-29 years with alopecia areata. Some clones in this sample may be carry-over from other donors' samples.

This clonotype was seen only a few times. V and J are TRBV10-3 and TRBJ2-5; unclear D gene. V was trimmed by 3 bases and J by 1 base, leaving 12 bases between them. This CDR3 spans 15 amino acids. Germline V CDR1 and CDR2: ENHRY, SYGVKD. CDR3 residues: CAISDTAVSQETQYF. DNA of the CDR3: TGTGCCATCAGTGATACGGCCGTCAGCCAAGAGACCCAGTACTTC.

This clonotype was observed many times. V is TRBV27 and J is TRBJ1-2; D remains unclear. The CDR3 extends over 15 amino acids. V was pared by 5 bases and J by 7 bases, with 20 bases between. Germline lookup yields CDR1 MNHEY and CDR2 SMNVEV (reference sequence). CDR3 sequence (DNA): TGTGCCAGCAGTCCCTCCGGGAGGGAGGGAGGTGGCTACACCTTC. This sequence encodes CASSPSGREGGGYTF.

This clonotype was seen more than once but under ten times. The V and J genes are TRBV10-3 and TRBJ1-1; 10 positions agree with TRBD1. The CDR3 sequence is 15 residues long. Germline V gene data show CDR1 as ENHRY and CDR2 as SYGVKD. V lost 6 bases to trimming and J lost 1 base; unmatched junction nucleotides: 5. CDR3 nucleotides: TGTGCCATCAGGGGACAGGGGTCTACGAACACTGAAGCTTTCTTT. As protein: CAIRGQGSTNTEAFF.

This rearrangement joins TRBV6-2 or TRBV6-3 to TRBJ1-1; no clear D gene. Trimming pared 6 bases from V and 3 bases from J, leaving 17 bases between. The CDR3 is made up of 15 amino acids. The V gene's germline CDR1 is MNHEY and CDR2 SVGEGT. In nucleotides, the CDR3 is TGTGCCAGCAGAGAGGTCCCCACACGCTACACTGAAGCTTTCTTT. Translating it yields CASREVPTRYTEAFF.

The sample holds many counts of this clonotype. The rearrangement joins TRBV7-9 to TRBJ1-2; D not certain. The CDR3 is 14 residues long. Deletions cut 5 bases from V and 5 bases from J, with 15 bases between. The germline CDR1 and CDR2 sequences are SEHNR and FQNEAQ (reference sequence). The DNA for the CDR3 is TGTGCCAGCAGCCCCTATGGCGGATTATATGGCTACACCTTC. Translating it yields CASSPYGGLYGYTF.

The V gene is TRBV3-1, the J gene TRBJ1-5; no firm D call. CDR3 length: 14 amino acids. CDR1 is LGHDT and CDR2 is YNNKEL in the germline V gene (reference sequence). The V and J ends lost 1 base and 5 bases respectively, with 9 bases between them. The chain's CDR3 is CASSQAPRDQPQHF. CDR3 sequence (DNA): TGTGCCAGCAGCCAAGCTCCACGAGATCAGCCCCAGCATTTT.

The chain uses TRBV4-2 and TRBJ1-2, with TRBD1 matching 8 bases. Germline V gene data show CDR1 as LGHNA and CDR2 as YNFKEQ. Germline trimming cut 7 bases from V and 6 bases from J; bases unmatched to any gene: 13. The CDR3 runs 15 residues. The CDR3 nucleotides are TGTGCCAGCACCCCGAGGGTAGGACAGGGAGATGGCTACACCTTC. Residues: CASTPRVGQGDGYTF.

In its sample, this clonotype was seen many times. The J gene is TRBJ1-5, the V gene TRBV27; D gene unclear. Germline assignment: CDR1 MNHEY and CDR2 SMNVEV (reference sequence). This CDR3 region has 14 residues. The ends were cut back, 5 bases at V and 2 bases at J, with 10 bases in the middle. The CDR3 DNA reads TGTGCCAGCAGTCTCAGAGAGGGCAATCAGCCCCAGCATTTT. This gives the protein CASSLREGNQPQHF.

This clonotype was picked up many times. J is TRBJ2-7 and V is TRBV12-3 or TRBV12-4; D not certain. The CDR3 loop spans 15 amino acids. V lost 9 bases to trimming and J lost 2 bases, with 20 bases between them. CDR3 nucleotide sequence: TGTGCCAGGGTCTGGCGGTCAGGTGTTACCTACGAGCAGTACTTC. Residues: CARVWRSGVTYEQYF.

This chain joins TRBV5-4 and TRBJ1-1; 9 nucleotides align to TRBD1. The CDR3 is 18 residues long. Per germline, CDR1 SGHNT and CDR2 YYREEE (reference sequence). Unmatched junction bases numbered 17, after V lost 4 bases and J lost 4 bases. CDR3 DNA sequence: TGTGCCAGCAGCGGTGGACAGGGGACTTATTTGCGGGCCACTGAAGCTTTCTTT. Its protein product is CASSGGQGTYLRATEAFF.

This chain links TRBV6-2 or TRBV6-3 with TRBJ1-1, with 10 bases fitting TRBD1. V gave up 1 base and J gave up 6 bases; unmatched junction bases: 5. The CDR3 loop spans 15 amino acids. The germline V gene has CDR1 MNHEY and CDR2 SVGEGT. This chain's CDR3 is CASSYWDRGGSEAFF. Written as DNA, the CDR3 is TGTGCCAGCAGTTACTGGGACAGGGGAGGGTCTGAAGCTTTCTTT.

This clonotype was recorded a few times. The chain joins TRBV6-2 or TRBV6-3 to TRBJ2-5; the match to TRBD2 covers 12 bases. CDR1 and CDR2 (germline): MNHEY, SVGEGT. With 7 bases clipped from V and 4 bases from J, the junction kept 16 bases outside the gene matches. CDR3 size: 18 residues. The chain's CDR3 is CASMIKGLAGPSGETQYF. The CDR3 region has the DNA TGTGCCAGCATGATAAAAGGACTAGCGGGGCCATCTGGAGAGACCCAGTACTTC.